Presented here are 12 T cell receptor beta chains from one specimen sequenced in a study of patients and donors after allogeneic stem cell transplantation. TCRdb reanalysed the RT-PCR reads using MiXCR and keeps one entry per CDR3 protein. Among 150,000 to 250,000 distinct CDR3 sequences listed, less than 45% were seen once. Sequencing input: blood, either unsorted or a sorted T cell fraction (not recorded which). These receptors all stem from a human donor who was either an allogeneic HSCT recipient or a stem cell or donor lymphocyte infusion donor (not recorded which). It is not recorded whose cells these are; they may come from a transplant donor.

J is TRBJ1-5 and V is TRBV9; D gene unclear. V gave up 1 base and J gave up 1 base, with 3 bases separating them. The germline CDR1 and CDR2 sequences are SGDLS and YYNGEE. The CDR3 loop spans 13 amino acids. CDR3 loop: CASSVYSNQPQHF. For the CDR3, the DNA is TGTGCCAGCAGCGTATACAGCAATCAGCCCCAGCATTTT.

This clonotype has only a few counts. In DNA form, the CDR3 reads TGTGCCAGCAGTTCGCTCGACAGGGGGCCGGAGAACACTGAAGCTTTCTTT. This codes for CASSSLDRGPENTEAFF. The chain couples TRBV28 to TRBJ1-1; 10 nucleotides match TRBD1. V gave up 4 bases and J gave up 1 base; unmatched junction bases: 9. The CDR3 totals 17 residues. Germline-derived CDR1 and CDR2 are MDHEN and SYDVKM.

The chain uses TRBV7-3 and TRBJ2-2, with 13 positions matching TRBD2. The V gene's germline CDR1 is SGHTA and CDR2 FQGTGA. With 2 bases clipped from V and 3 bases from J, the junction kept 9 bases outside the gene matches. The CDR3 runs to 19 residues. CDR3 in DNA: TGTGCCAGCAGCTTACAAGGACTAGCGGGAGTAGGCGACACCGGGGAGCTGTTTTTT. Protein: CASSLQGLAGVGDTGELFF.

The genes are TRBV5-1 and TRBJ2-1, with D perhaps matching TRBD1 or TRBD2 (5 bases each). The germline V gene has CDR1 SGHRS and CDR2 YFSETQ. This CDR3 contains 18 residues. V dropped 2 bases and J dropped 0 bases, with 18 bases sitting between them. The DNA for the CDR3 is TGCGCCAGCAGCTTCCGGGACGGAAAAAAAAGCTCCTACAATGAGCAGTTCTTC. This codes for CASSFRDGKKSSYNEQFF.

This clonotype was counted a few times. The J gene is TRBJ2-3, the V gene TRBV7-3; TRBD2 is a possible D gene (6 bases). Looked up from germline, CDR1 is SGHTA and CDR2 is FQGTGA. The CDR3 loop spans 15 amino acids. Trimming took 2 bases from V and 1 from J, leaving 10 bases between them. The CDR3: CASSLVAGRTDTQYF. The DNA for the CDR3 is TGTGCCAGCAGCTTAGTGGCGGGACGCACAGATACGCAGTATTTT.

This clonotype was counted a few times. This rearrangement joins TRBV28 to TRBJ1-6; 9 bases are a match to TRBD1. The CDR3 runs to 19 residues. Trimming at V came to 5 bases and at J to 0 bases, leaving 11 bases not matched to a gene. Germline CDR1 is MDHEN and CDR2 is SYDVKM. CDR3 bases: TGTGCCAGCAGTCCCCACAGGGGGCAGTTCGGCTCCTATAATTCACCCCTCCACTTT. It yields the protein CASSPHRGQFGSYNSPLHF.

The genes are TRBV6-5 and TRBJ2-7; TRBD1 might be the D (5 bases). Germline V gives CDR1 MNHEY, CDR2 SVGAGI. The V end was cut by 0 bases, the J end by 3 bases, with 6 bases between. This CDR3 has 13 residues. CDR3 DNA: TGTGCCAGCAGTTACTCCGACAGCTACGAGCAGTACTTC. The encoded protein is CASSYSDSYEQYF.

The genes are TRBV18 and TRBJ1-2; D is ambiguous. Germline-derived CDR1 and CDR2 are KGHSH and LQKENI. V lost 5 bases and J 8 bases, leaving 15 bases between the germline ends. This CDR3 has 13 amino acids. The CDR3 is CASSWPSEWGYTF. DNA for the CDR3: TGTGCCAGCTCATGGCCCTCCGAGTGGGGCTACACCTTC.

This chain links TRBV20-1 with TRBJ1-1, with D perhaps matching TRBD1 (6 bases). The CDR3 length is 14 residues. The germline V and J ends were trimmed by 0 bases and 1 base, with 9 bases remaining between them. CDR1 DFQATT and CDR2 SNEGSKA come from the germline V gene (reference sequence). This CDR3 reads CSARDGTPNTEAFF. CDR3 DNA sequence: TGCAGTGCTAGAGATGGGACACCGAACACTGAAGCTTTCTTT.

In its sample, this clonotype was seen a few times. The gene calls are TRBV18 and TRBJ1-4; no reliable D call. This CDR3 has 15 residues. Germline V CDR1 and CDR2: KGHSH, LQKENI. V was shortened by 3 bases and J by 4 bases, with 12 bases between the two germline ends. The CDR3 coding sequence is TGTGCCAGCTCACCGGATGTCAGCCTTAATGAAAAACTGTTTTTT. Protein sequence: CASSPDVSLNEKLFF.

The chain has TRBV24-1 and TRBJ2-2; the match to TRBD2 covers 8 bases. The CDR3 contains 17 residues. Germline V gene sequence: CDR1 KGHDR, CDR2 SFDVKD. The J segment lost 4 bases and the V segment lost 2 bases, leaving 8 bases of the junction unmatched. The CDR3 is CATSDSATSVSTGELFF. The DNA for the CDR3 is TGTGCCACCAGTGATTCCGCGACTAGCGTTAGCACCGGGGAGCTGTTTTTT.

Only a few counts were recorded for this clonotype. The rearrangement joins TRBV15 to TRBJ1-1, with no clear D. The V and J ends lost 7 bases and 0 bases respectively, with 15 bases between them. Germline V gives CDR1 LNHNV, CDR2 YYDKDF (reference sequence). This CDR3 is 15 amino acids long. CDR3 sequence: CATIEFGTVNTEAFF. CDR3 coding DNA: TGTGCCACCATCGAGTTTGGAACCGTGAACACTGAAGCTTTCTTT.